Detailed here is one T cell receptor beta chain. The record originates from a study of blood T cell repertoires in COVID-19. V lost 5 bases to trimming and J lost 5 bases; unmatched junction nucleotides: 5. The germline CDR1 and CDR2 sequences are MNHEY and SVGAGI. The CDR3 is 15 residues long. TCRdb keeps only in-frame clones here, not all; method: immunoSEQ multiplex PCR. The sample has approximately 170,000 clones; around 82% are singletons. The clonotype comes from a woman over 75 with active or convalescent COVID-19. V and J are TRBV6-5 and TRBJ1-5; 11 bases match TRBD1. The sequencing input was peripheral blood. The CDR3 protein is CASSPGTGGHQPQHF. The CDR3 coding sequence is TGTGCCAGCAGTCCTGGGACAGGGGGACATCAGCCCCAGCATTTT.